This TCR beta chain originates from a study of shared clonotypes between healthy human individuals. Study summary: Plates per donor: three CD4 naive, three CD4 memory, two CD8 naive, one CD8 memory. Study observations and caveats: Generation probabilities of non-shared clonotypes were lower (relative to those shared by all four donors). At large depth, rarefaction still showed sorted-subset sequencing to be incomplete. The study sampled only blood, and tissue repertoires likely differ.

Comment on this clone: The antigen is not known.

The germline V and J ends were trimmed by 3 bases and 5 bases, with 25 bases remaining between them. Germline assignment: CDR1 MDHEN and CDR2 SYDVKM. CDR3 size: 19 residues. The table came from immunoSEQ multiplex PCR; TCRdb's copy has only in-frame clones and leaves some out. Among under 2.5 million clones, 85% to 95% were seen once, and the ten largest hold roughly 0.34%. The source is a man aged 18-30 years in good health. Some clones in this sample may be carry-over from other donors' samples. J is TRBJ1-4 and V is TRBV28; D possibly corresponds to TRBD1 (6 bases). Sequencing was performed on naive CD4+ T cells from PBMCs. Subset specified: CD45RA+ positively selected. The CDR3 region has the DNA TGTGCCAGCAGTTTGGCTTGGTCAGGGGTAGGAGGTACGAATGAAAAACTGTTTTTT. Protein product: CASSLAWSGVGGTNEKLFF.